The present entry profiles one TCR beta chain with its context. This entry belongs to a study of cytotoxic CD8 clonotypes in ibrutinib-treated CLL. The repertoire was sequenced with immunoSEQ multiplex PCR; TCRdb's copy has only in-frame clones and lacks some. The sample contains about 89,000 clones, around four fifths of which appear only once. Trimming shortened V by 3 bases and J by 7 bases, and 12 bases separated the two germline ends. This CDR3 contains 13 residues. Germline lookup yields CDR1 SGHDN and CDR2 FVKESK. The rearrangement joins TRBV14 to TRBJ1-2, with a possible D match to TRBD1 (5 bases). This TCR was recovered from a human donor with chronic lymphocytic leukemia. The sample consisted of PBMCs, taken after 12 months of ibrutinib treatment. CDR3: CASSQGTNLGYTF. DNA for the CDR3: TGTGCCAGCAGCCAGGGGACTAACCTTGGCTACACCTTC.